These T cell receptor beta chains were read from a single sample in a study of blood T cell repertoires in COVID-19. Measured with immunoSEQ multiplex PCR; TCRdb has only the in-frame clones, and not every one. The table includes 400,000 to 550,000 clones, approximately 90% detected once. The sequenced sample was peripheral blood. The receptor set was obtained from a woman aged 25 to 39 with acute or convalescent COVID-19. Both conserved end residues are part of each CDR3. D genes are given only for firm matches. A row's size may be missing; if present it is once, few, many or a size class.

j_gene | d_gene | abundance | v_gene | CDR3nt | CDR3aa
TRBJ2-7 | TRBD2 | NA | TRBV28 | TGTGCCAGCAGTTTCGGTCCCGTGCAGGGAGGGCAGCAGTACTTC | CASSFGPVQGGQQYF
TRBJ1-6 | TRBD1 | NA | TRBV30 | TGTGCCTGGGGACAGGGAAGGGATTCACCCCTCCACTTT | CAWGQGRDSPLHF
TRBJ2-1 | TRBD2 | NA | TRBV24-1 | TGTGCCACCAGTGCCATTAGCGGGGGGGCGAGAAATGAGCAGTTCTTC | CATSAISGGARNEQFF
TRBJ1-5 | NA | NA | TRBV15 | TGTGCCACCAGCAGAGATCTCGGGGAGGGTCAGCCCCAGCATTTT | CATSRDLGEGQPQHF
TRBJ1-5 | NA | NA | TRBV2 | TGTGCCAGCAGCTCTTTTACAGGTTCCCTGCCCCAGCATTTT | CASSSFTGSLPQHF
TRBJ1-3 | TRBD1 | NA | TRBV30 | TGTGCCTGGAGCAACAGGGGCCACTCTGGAAACACCATATATTTT | CAWSNRGHSGNTIYF
TRBJ2-1 | NA | NA | TRBV7-9 | TGTGCCAGCAGCTTAATTGGAGACAGTTACAATGAGCAGTTCTTC | CASSLIGDSYNEQFF
TRBJ2-7 | NA | NA | TRBV13 | TGTGCCAGCAGCTTCCTCGGGGGGCCGGGCGAGCAGTACTTC | CASSFLGGPGEQYF
TRBJ2-7 | NA | NA | TRBV10-1 | TGCGCCAGCAACGCGGCTCAGGGCTACGAGCAGTACTTC | CASNAAQGYEQYF
TRBJ1-6 | NA | NA | TRBV27 | TGTGCCAGCAGCCCCAGGGGCTATGATTCACCCCTCCACTTT | CASSPRGYDSPLHF
TRBJ1-1 | NA | NA | TRBV5-6 | TGTGCCAGCAGCTACGACATGAACACTGAAGCTTTCTTT | CASSYDMNTEAFF
TRBJ1-2 | TRBD1 | once | TRBV5-1 | TGCGCCAGCAGCTTTTCAGGGGGTCGGGAAGGCTACACCTTC | CASSFSGGREGYTF
TRBJ2-4 | NA | NA | TRBV29-1 | TGCAGCGCTGCTGGCAGATTAGCCAAAAACATTCAGTACTTC | CSAAGRLAKNIQYF
TRBJ2-3 | TRBD2 | NA | TRBV30 | TGTGCCTGGACCCCGGGACTAGCGGGTGGCACAGATACGCAGTATTTT | CAWTPGLAGGTDTQYF
TRBJ2-7 | TRBD1 | NA | TRBV11-2 | TGTGCCAGCAGCCTTGGGACAGGGTTGGATCAGTACTTC | CASSLGTGLDQYF
TRBJ2-5 | NA | NA | TRBV11-3 | TGTGCCAGCAGCTCTTCGAAGGGAGGAGAGACCCAGTACTTC | CASSSSKGGETQYF
TRBJ2-3 | NA | NA | TRBV2 | TGTGCCAGCAGTGAAGTTCGGACTAGCACAGATACGCAGTATTTT | CASSEVRTSTDTQYF
TRBJ1-3 | NA | NA | TRBV25-1 | TGTGCCAGCAGAAGCTCTGGTTCTGGAAACACCATATATTTT | CASRSSGSGNTIYF
TRBJ2-1 | TRBD1 | once | TRBV19 | TGTGCCAGTAGTATCTCGGACAGGAGCTCCTACAATGAGCAGTTCTTC | CASSISDRSSYNEQFF
TRBJ1-2 | NA | NA | TRBV2 | TGTGCCAGCAGAACTACACCCAAGGTTGGGTACTATGGCTACACCTTC | CASRTTPKVGYYGYTF
TRBJ1-5 | TRBD1 | NA | TRBV6-5 | TGTGCCAGCAGTTACTCCGGGACAGGGAATCAGCCCCAGCATTTT | CASSYSGTGNQPQHF
TRBJ1-5 | NA | NA | TRBV30 | TGTGCCTGGACCCTGGCCGGGACACAAGTCCAGCCCCAGCATTTT | CAWTLAGTQVQPQHF
TRBJ2-1 | TRBD2 | NA | TRBV6-5 | TGTGCCAGCAGGCAACTAGCGTCCGATGAGCAGTTCTTC | CASRQLASDEQFF
TRBJ2-5 | TRBD1 | NA | TRBV6-5 | TGTGCCAGCAGTTACCTAAAGGGGGCCTGGGAGACCCAGTACTTC | CASSYLKGAWETQYF
TRBJ2-7 | TRBD1 | NA | TRBV10-1 | TGCGCCAGCAGTGAGTACAGGGGAACCTACGAGCAGTACTTC | CASSEYRGTYEQYF
TRBJ2-3 | TRBD1 | NA | TRBV5-5 | TGTGCCAGCAGCCTCCCCCCGGGACAGGTTACAGATACGCAGTATTTT | CASSLPPGQVTDTQYF
TRBJ2-3 | NA | NA | TRBV5-1 | TGCGCCAGCAGCTTGGAGGCGGGGCCCACAGATACGCAGTATTTT | CASSLEAGPTDTQYF
TRBJ1-4 | TRBD1 | NA | TRBV29-1 | TGCAGCGTTGGAGGACAGGGGTTAGGTGAAAAACTGTTTTTT | CSVGGQGLGEKLFF
TRBJ1-1 | TRBD1 | NA | TRBV7-9 | TGTGCCAGCAGCCTAGGACAGGGGGGAAGGAACACTGAAGCTTTCTTT | CASSLGQGGRNTEAFF
TRBJ1-4 | NA | NA | TRBV5-1 | TGCGCCAGCAGCTCCGGGACTCCGCCAACTAATGAAAAACTGTTTTTT | CASSSGTPPTNEKLFF
TRBJ1-1 | TRBD1 | NA | TRBV7-9 | TGTGCCAGCAGCTCCCCACAAGGACAGGGAACTGAAGCTTTCTTT | CASSSPQGQGTEAFF
TRBJ1-1 | NA | few | TRBV2 | TGTGCCAGCAGCATGACAGCCATGAACACTGAAGCTTTCTTT | CASSMTAMNTEAFF
TRBJ1-3 | NA | once | TRBV10-3 | TGTGCCAAAGCGGGGGGCCTGGGAAACACCATATATTTT | CAKAGGLGNTIYF
TRBJ2-2 | NA | NA | TRBV5-1 | TGCGCCAGCAGTGGCTCTCTCACGAACACCGGGGAGCTGTTTTTT | CASSGSLTNTGELFF
TRBJ1-2 | NA | few | TRBV3-1/TRBV3-2 | TGTGCCAGCAGCCAAGAGGCCCTGACGGGGGGGCTAGGGGGCTACACCTTC | CASSQEALTGGLGGYTF
TRBJ2-5 | NA | NA | TRBV19 | TGTGCCAGTAGTATAGATCCCATGACAGGGACCCAGTACTTC | CASSIDPMTGTQYF
TRBJ2-2 | NA | few | TRBV7-9 | TGTGCCAGCAGCTCTTCAACAGGGTCGTTAACCGGGGAGCTGTTTTTT | CASSSSTGSLTGELFF
TRBJ2-5 | NA | NA | TRBV9 | TGTGCCAGCAGCCCAGGGGCGGGAGAGACCCAGTACTTC | CASSPGAGETQYF
TRBJ2-1 | NA | NA | TRBV5-1 | TGCGCCAGCATGGCAGGGACCTACAATGAGCAGTTCTTC | CASMAGTYNEQFF
TRBJ2-5 | NA | NA | TRBV5-1 | TGCGCCAGCAGCTTGGGGCAAGGACTACTGTACCAAGAGACCCAGTACTTC | CASSLGQGLLYQETQYF
TRBJ2-5 | NA | NA | TRBV5-3 | TGTGCCAGAAGCCCAAAGGGCAGGGCCCGGGAAGAGACCCAGTACTTC | CARSPKGRAREETQYF
TRBJ1-2 | TRBD1 | NA | TRBV23-1 | TGCGCCAGCAGTCAAAATAGTCCAAGTGGGACAGTCGGTTACACCTTC | CASSQNSPSGTVGYTF
TRBJ2-5 | TRBD1 | NA | TRBV19 | TGTGCCAGTAGTTCCCCTAGGAGGACAGGGGGTCGGCAAGAGACCCAGTACTTC | CASSSPRRTGGRQETQYF
TRBJ1-2 | NA | NA | TRBV3-1/TRBV3-2 | TGTGCCAGCAGCCCCGGGAATTCGGATGGCTACACCTTC | CASSPGNSDGYTF
TRBJ2-1 | TRBD2 | NA | TRBV5-1 | TGCGCCAGCAACCAGGGACTAGCGGGGGGGCCTTTGGGCGGTTCGAGACCCAATGAGCAGTTCTTC | CASNQGLAGGPLGGSRPNEQFF
TRBJ2-7 | NA | NA | TRBV30 | TGTGCCCACCAGGAAGGATCCTACGAGCAGTACTTC | CAHQEGSYEQYF
TRBJ2-3 | TRBD2 | NA | TRBV29-1 | TGCAGCGTTAATGTTTTGCGGGGGTTGTCTGATACGCAGTATTTT | CSVNVLRGLSDTQYF
TRBJ2-2 | NA | few | TRBV24-1 | TGTGCCACCGAACAGGGAAACACCGGGGAGCTGTTTTTT | CATEQGNTGELFF
TRBJ1-2 | TRBD1 | NA | TRBV2 | TGTGCCAGCAGCGAGGACAGGGGGTTGTACTATGGCTACACCTTC | CASSEDRGLYYGYTF